This T cell receptor (beta chain) was retrieved from a study of T-cell reconstitution after alpha-beta-depleted transplantation in children. Whole-study results and caveats: At one year after transplant, newly produced T cells mostly accounted for T-cell counts and diversity.

This clonotype was seen at least ten times. Its matching antigen is unknown. One end of the junction does not line up with germline, which may come from a read error. Construction of the TCRbeta library involved unique molecular identifiers. MiXCR was run by TCRdb on the PCR reads, yielding one entry per CDR3 protein. This table holds 250,000 to 400,000 distinct CDR3 sequences, approximately 20% found once. This CDR3 comprises 14 residues. CDR1 and CDR2 (germline): SGHNT, YENEEA. The J gene is TRBJ1-1, the V gene TRBV11-3; 7 nucleotides line up with TRBD1. The clonotype comes from a male patient between 5 and 17 years old who had a stem cell transplant for acute lymphoblastic leukemia, so the T cells may come from the graft donor. The sample in question was PBMCs, mostly from graft donor cells, obtained 180 days after TCRalphabeta/CD19-depleted stem cell transplant. CDR3 amino acids: CASSLGQKNTEAFF. Written as DNA, the CDR3 is TGCGCCAGCAGCTTGGGACAGAAGAACACTGAAGCTTTCTTT. Using reference TRBV11-3 and TRBJ1-1 for the parts outside the CDR3, the full variable domain is EAGVVQSPRYKIIEKKQPVAFWCNPISGHNTLYWYLQNLGQGPELLIRYENEEAVDDSQLPKDRFSAERLKGVDSTLKIQPAELGDSAVYLCASSLGQKNTEAFFGQGTRLTVV.